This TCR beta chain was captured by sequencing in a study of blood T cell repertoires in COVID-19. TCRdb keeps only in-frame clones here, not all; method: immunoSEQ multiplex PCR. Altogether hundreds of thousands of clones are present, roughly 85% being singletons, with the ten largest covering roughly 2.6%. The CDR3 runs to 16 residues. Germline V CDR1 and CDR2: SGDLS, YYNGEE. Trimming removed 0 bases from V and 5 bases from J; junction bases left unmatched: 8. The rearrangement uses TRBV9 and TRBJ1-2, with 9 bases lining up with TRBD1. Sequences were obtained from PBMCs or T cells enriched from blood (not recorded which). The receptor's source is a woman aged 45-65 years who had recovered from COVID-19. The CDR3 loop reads CASSVVTGGAEYGYTF. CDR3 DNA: TGTGCCAGCAGCGTAGTCACAGGGGGCGCAGAGTATGGCTACACCTTC. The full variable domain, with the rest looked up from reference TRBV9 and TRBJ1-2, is DSGVTQTPKHLITATGQRVTLRCSPRSGDLSVYWYQQSLDQGLQFLIQYYNGEERAKGNILERFSAQQFPDLHSELNLSSLELGDSALYFCASSVVTGGAEYGYTFGSGTRLTVV.